The 10 T cell receptor beta chains in this list originate from one sample, sequenced in a study of blood T cell dynamics during melanoma immunotherapy. Time point described: pre-treatment baseline. Measured with immunoSEQ multiplex PCR; TCRdb has only the in-frame clones, and not every one. The data show around 26,000 clones, approximately 90% seen once. Sequences were derived from blood, sampled from a patient treated with checkpoint blockade. Source of these receptors: a human donor with melanoma.

The rearrangement links TRBV5-6 to TRBJ2-4; unclear D gene. The V gene's germline CDR1 is SGHDT and CDR2 YYEEEE. This CDR3 comprises 15 residues. V was cut by 4 bases and J by 0 bases, with 11 bases left in between. The CDR3 protein is CASSAQTLAKNIQYF. As DNA, the CDR3 is TGTGCCAGCAGCGCACAGACCCTAGCCAAAAACATTCAGTACTTC.

CDR3 in amino acids: CASSSQTKETQYF. The CDR3 nucleotides are TGCGCCAGCAGCTCACAGACAAAAGAGACCCAGTACTTC. The rearrangement links TRBV5-1 to TRBJ2-5; unclear D gene. The CDR3 covers 13 residues. Germline CDR1 reads SGHRS; CDR2 reads YFSETQ. The V end was cut by 3 bases, the J end by 3 bases, with 9 bases between.

The J gene is TRBJ1-2, the V gene TRBV29-1, with 9 bases aligning to TRBD1. CDR1 is SQVTM, CDR2 ANQGSEA, per germline. The CDR3 totals 19 residues. V lost 3 bases, J lost 3 bases, and 20 bases stayed unmatched. The CDR3 loop reads CSVEAHIPGQGYEDYGYTF. The DNA for the CDR3 is TGCAGCGTTGAGGCTCACATACCGGGACAGGGATATGAAGACTATGGCTACACCTTC.

The rearrangement links TRBV2 to TRBJ1-1; 7 positions agree with TRBD1. The CDR3 is 13 residues long. Germline CDR1 is SNHLY and CDR2 is FYNNEI. Trimming took 10 bases from V and 0 from J; bases not matched to a gene: 5. Here the CDR3 DNA reads TGTGCCACCGGACAGGAGGTGAACACTGAAGCTTTCTTT. It yields the protein CATGQEVNTEAFF. The full variable domain, its missing parts supplied by reference TRBV2 and TRBJ1-1, is EPEVTQTPSHQVTQMGQEVILRCVPISNHLYFYWYRQILGQKVEFLVSFYNNEISEKSEIFDDQFSVERPDGSNFTLKIRSTKLEDSAMYFCATGQEVNTEAFFGQGTRLTVV.

This chain connects TRBV4-1 to TRBJ1-5, with D perhaps matching TRBD1 (6 bases). The germline gives CDR1 MGHRA, CDR2 YSYEKL. V was cut by 3 bases and J by 11 bases, with 20 bases left in between. There are 15 residues in the CDR3. The CDR3: CASSQEGTSLRSQHF. The CDR3 nucleotides are TGCGCCAGCAGCCAGGAAGGGACATCCCTCAGGTCCCAGCATTTT.

The chain joins TRBV5-1 to TRBJ1-2; 9 positions match TRBD1. CDR1 is SGHRS and CDR2 is YFSETQ in the germline V gene. V was pared by 4 bases and J by 4 bases, with 8 bases of the junction left unmatched. The CDR3 totals 15 residues. CDR3 DNA: TGCGCCAGCAGCCCGCAAGGACAGGGGTCCTATGGCTACACCTTC. Translated: CASSPQGQGSYGYTF.

The rearrangement joins TRBV28 to TRBJ2-5; possibly TRBD2 for D (7 bases). TRBJ2-7 matches the DNA end more closely, so the J call is doubtful. The length of the CDR3 is 15 residues. The V gene's germline CDR1 is MDHEN and CDR2 SYDVKM. The CDR3 loop is CASSSEGGRRYEQYF. In nucleotides, the CDR3 is TGTGCCAGCAGTTCCGAGGGGGGGCGAAGGTACGAGCAGTACTTC.

CDR3 loop: CASSPADGANVLTF. The CDR3 DNA sequence: TGTGCCAGCTCACCCGCTGACGGGGCCAACGTCCTGACTTTC. The chain has TRBV18 and TRBJ2-6; no clear D. The CDR3 has 14 residues. Looked up from germline, CDR1 is KGHSH and CDR2 is LQKENI. V was trimmed by 3 bases and J by 4 bases, leaving 7 bases between them. The full variable domain, in which reference TRBV18 and TRBJ2-6 provide the parts outside the CDR3, is NAGVMQNPRHLVRRRGQEARLRCSPMKGHSHVYWYRQLPEEGLKFMVYLQKENIIDESGMPKERFSAEFPKEGPSILRIQQVVRGDSAAYFCASSPADGANVLTFGAGSRLTVL.

The V gene is TRBV4-1, the J gene TRBJ2-7; 7 positions match TRBD1. V shed 1 base, J shed 2 bases, and the junction held 2 bases outside the gene matches. Germline V lookup: CDR1 MGHRA, CDR2 YSYEKL. This CDR3 comprises 14 residues. The DNA of the CDR3 is TGCGCCAGCAGCCAAGTCCAGGGGGCCTACGAGCAGTACTTC. This sequence encodes CASSQVQGAYEQYF.

The chain carries TRBV6-6 and TRBJ2-1; maybe TRBD1 (6 bases). The CDR3 sequence is 13 residues long. Germline V lookup: CDR1 MNHNY, CDR2 SVGAGI (reference sequence). V was pared by 9 bases and J by 0 bases, with 9 bases between. CDR3 nucleotides: TGTGCCAGTACAGGGAGCTCCTACAATGAGCAGTTCTTC. It is translated as CASTGSSYNEQFF.